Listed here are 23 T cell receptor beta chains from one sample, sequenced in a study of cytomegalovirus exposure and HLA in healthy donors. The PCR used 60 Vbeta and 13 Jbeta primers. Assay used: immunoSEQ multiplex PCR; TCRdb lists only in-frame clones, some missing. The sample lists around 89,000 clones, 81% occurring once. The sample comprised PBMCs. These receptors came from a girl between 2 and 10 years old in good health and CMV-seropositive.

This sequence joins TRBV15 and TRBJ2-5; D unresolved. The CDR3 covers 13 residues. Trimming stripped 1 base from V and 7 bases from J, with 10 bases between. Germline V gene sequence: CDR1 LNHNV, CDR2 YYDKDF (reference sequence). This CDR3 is CATSRGFSGTQYF. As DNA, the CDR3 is TGTGCCACCAGCAGAGGGTTCTCCGGGACCCAGTACTTC.

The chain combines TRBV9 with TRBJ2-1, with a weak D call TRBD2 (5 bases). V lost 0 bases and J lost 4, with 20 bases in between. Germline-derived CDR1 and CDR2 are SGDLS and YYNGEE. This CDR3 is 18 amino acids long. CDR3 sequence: CASSVVNREGPVYNEQFF. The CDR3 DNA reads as TGTGCCAGCAGCGTAGTTAATCGAGAGGGCCCCGTGTACAATGAGCAGTTCTTC.

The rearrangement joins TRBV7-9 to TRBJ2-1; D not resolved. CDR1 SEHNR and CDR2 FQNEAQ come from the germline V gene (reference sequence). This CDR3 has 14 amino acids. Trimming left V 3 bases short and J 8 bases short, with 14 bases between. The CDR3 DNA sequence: TGTGCCAGCAGCTTTGGGCTAAACCTCGATGAGCAGTTCTTC. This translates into CASSFGLNLDEQFF.

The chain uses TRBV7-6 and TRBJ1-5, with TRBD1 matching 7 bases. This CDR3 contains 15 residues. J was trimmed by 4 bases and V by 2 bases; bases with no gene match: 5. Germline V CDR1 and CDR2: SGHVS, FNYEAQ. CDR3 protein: CASSLYRGPNQPQHF. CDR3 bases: TGTGCCAGCAGCTTATACAGGGGCCCTAATCAGCCCCAGCATTTT.

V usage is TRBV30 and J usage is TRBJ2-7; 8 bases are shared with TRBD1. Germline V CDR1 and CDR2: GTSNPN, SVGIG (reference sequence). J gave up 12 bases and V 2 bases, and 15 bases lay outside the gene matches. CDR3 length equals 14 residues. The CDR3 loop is CAWSLRLGQARAYF. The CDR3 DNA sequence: TGTGCCTGGAGTCTACGACTGGGACAGGCACGGGCGTACTTC.

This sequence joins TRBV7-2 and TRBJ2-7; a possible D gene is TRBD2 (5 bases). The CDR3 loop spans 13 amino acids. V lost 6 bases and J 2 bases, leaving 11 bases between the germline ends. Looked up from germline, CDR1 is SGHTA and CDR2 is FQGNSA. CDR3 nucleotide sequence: TGTGCCAGCAGTTCGGACTCAACCTACGAGCAGTACTTC. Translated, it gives CASSSDSTYEQYF.

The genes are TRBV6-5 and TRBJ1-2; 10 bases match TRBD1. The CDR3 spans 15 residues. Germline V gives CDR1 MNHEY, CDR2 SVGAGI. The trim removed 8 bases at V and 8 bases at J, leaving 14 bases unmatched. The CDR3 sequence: CASGKSRTGGWGYTF. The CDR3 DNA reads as TGTGCCAGCGGAAAAAGTCGGACAGGGGGATGGGGCTACACCTTC.

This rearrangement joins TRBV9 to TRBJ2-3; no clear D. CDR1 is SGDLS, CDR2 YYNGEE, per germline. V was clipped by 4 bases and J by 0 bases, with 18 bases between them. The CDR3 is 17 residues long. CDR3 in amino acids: CASSPSVMRTSTDTQYF. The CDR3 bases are TGTGCCAGCAGCCCATCGGTGATGAGAACTAGCACAGATACGCAGTATTTT.

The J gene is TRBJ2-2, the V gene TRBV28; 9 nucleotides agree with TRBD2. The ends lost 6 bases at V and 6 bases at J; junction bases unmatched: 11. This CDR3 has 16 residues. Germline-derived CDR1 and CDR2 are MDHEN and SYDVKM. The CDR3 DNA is TGTGCCAGCAGCTCCCCTAGCGGGACTGGGGCCGGGGAGCTGTTTTTT. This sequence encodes CASSSPSGTGAGELFF. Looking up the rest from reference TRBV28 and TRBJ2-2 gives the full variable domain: DVKVTQSSRYLVKRTGEKVFLECVQDMDHENMFWYRQDPGLGLRLIYFSYDVKMKEKGDIPEGYSVSREKKERFSLILESASTNQTSMYLCASSSPSGTGAGELFFGEGSRLTVL.

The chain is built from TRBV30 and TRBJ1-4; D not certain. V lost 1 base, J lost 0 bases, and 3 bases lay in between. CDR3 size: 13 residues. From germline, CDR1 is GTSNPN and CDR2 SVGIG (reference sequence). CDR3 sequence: CAWSAATNEKLFF. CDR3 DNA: TGTGCCTGGAGTGCCGCAACTAATGAAAAACTGTTTTTT.

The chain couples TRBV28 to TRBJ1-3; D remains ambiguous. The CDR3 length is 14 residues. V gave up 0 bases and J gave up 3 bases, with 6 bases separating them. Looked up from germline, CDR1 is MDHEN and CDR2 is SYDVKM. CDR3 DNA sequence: TGTGCCAGCAGTTTATGGGTTAGTGGAAACACCATATATTTT. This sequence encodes CASSLWVSGNTIYF.

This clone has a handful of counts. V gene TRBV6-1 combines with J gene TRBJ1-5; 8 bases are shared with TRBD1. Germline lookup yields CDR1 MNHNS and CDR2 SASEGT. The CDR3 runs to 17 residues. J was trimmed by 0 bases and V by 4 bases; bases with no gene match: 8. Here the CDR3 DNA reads TGTGCCAGCAGTGTCTCCGGGACAGGCTATAGCAATCAGCCCCAGCATTTT. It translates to CASSVSGTGYSNQPQHF.

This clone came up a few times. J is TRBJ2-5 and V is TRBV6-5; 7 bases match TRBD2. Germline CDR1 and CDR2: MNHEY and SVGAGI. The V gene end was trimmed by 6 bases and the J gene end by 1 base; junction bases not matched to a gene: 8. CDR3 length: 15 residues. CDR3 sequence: CASRAGDAPQETQYF. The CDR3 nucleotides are TGTGCCAGCAGGGCGGGGGACGCACCCCAAGAGACCCAGTACTTC.

In DNA, the CDR3 is TGCGCCAGCAGCTTGTTAGGGGATGGCACCGGGGAGCTGTTTTTT. The encoded protein is CASSLLGDGTGELFF. The chain has TRBV5-1 and TRBJ2-2, with TRBD1 as a possible D gene (5 bases). V lost 1 base and J lost 4, with 11 bases in between. Looked up from germline, CDR1 is SGHRS and CDR2 is YFSETQ. This CDR3 spans 15 amino acids. Using reference TRBV5-1 and TRBJ2-2 for the parts outside the CDR3, the full variable domain is KAGVTQTPRYLIKTRGQQVTLSCSPISGHRSVSWYQQTPGQGLQFLFEYFSETQRNKGNFPGRFSGRQFSNSRSEMNVSTLELGDSALYLCASSLLGDGTGELFFGEGSRLTVL.

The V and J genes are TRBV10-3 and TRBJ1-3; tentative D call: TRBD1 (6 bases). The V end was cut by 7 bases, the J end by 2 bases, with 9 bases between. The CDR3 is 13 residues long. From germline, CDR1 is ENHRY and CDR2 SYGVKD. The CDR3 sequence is CAITGTTGNTIYF. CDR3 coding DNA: TGTGCCATCACGGGGACAACTGGAAACACCATATATTTT.

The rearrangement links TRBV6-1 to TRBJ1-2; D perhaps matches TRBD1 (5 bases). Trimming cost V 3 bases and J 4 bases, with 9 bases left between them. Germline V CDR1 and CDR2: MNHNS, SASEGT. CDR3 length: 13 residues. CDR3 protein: CASSEPGLYGYTF. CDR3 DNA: TGTGCCAGCAGTGAGCCGGGACTCTATGGCTACACCTTC.

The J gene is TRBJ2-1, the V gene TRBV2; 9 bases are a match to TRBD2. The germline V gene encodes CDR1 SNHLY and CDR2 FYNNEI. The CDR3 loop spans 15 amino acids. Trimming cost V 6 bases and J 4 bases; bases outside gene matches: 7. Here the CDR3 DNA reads TGTGCCAGCAGAGAGACTAGCGGAGGGTACAATGAGCAGTTCTTC. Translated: CASRETSGGYNEQFF.

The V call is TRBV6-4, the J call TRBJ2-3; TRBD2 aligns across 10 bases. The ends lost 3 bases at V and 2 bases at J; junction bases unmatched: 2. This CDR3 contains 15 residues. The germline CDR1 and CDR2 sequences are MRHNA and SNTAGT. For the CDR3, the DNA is TGTGCCAGCAGTGAACTAGCGGGGACCACAGATACGCAGTATTTT. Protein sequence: CASSELAGTTDTQYF.

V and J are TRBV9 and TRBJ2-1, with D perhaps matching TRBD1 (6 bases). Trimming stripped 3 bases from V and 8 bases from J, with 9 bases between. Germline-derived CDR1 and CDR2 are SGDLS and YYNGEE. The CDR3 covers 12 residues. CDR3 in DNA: TGTGCCAGCAGCGCCACAGGGTATGAGCAGTTCTTC. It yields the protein CASSATGYEQFF.

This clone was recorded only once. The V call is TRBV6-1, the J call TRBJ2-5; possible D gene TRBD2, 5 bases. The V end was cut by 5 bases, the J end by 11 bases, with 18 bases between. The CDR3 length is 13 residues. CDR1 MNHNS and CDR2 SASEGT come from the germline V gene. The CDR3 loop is CASSSSSSLAQYF. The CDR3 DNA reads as TGTGCCAGCAGTTCTAGTTCTAGCTTAGCGCAGTACTTC.

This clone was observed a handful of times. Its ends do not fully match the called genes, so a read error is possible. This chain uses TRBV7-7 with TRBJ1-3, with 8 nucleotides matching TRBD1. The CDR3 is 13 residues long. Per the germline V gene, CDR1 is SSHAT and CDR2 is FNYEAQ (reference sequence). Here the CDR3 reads CASSLTGGDTIYF. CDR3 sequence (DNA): TGTGCTAGCAGCTTAACAGGGGGGGACACCATATATTTT. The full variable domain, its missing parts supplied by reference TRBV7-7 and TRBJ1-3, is GAGVSQSPRYKVTKRGQDVTLRCDPISSHATLYWYQQALGQGPEFLTYFNYEAQPDKSGLPSDRFSAERPEGSISTLTIQRTEQRDSAMYRCASSLTGGDTIYFGEGSWLTVV.

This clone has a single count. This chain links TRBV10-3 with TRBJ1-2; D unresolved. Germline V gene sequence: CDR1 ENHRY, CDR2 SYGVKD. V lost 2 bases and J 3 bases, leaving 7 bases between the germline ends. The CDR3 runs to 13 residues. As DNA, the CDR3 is TGTGCCATCAGTGAGAACAGAGACTATGGCTACACCTTC. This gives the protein CAISENRDYGYTF.

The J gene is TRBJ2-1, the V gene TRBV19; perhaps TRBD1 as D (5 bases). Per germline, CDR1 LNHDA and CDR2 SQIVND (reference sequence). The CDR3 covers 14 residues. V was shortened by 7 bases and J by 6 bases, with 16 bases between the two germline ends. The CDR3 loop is CASTSVGQFNEQFF. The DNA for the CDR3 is TGTGCCAGTACATCAGTGGGGCAGTTCAATGAGCAGTTCTTC. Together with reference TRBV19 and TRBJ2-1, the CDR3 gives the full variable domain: DGGITQSPKYLFRKEGQNVTLSCEQNLNHDAMYWYRQDPGQGLRLIYYSQIVNDFQKGDIAEGYSVSREKKESFPLTVTSAQKNPTAFYLCASTSVGQFNEQFFGPGTRLTVL.